These 2 T cell receptor beta chains were all obtained from the same sample, sequenced in a study of blood T cell repertoires in COVID-19. The data were produced by immunoSEQ multiplex PCR, yet TCRdb's version contains in-frame clones alone and is incomplete. The data contain 35,000 to 50,000 clones, roughly four fifths of them singletons. The sample comprised peripheral blood. Receptor source: a human donor with acute or convalescent COVID-19. The donor label of this sample is uncertain.

This chain links TRBV14 with TRBJ1-1; no definite D call. The CDR3 spans 12 residues. V was cut by 4 bases and J by 8 bases, with 11 bases left in between. Germline-derived CDR1 and CDR2 are SGHDN and FVKESK. The CDR3 bases are TGTGCCAGCAGCCGACACATCCGGGAAGCTTTCTTT. Translated: CASSRHIREAFF.

The table lists this clone with a count of one. V usage is TRBV5-1 and J usage is TRBJ2-1; TRBD1 matches at 7 bases. The CDR3 loop spans 15 amino acids. V lost 4 bases to trimming and J lost 0 bases; unmatched junction nucleotides: 4. Germline loops: CDR1 SGHRS, CDR2 YFSETQ. This CDR3 reads CASSPRTGSYNEQFF. CDR3 bases: TGCGCCAGCAGCCCCCGGACAGGCTCCTACAATGAGCAGTTCTTC.